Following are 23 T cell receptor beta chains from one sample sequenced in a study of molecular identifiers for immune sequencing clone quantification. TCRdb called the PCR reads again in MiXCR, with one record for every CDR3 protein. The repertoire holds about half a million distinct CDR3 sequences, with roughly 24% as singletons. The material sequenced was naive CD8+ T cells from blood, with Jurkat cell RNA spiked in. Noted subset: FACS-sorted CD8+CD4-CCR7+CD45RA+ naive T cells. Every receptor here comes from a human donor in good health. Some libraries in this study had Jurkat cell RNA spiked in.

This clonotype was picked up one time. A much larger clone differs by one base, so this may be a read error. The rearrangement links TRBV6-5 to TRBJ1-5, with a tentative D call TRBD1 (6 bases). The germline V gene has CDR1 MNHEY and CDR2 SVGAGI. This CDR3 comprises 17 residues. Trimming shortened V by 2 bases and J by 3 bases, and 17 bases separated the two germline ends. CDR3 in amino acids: CASSYRFRGFHNQPQHF. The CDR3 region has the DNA TGTGCCAGCAGTTACAGATTTAGGGGGTTCCACAATCAGCCCCAGCATTTT.

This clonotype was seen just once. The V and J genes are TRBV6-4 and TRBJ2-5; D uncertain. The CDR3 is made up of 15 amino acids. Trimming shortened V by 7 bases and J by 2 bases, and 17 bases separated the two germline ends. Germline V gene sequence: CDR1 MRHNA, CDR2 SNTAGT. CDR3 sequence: CASTPLWLIQETQYF. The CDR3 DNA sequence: TGTGCCAGCACTCCACTCTGGCTCATACAAGAGACCCAGTACTTC.

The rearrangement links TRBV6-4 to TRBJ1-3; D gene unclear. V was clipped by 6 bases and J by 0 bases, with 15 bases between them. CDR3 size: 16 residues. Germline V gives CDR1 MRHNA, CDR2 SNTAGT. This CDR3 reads CASSPPLLLSGNTIYF. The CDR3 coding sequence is TGTGCCAGCAGCCCACCCCTTCTTCTCTCTGGAAACACCATATATTTT.

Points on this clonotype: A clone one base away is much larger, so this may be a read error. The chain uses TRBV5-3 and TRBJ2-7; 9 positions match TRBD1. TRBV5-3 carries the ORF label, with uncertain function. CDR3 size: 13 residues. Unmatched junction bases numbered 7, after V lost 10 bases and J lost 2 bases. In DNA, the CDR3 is TGTGCCGGCAGCAGGACAGGGGCCTACGAGCAGTACTTC. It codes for CAGSRTGAYEQYF.

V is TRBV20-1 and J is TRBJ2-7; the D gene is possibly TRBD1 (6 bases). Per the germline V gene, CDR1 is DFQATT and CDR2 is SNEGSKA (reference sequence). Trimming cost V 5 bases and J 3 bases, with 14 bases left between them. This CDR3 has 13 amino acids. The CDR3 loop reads CSARPTGIYEQYF. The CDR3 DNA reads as TGCAGTGCTCGTCCGACAGGTATCTACGAGCAGTACTTC.

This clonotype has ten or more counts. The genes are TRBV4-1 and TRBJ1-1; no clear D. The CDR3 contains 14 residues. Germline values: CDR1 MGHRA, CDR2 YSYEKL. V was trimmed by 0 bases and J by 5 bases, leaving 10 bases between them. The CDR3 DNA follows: TGCGCCAGCAGCCAAGAGGCGGGCGCAACTGAAGCTTTCTTT. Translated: CASSQEAGATEAFF.

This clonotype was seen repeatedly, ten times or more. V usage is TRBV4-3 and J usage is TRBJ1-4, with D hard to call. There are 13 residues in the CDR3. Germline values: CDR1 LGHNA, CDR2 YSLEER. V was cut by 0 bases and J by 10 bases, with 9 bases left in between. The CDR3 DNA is TGCGCCAGCAGCCAAGAAGGGCTGGGAAAACTGTTTTTT. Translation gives CASSQEGLGKLFF.

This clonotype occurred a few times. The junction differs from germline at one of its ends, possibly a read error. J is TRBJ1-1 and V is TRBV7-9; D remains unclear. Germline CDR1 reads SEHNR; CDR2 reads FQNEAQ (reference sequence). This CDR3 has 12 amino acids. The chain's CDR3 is CASSFRRTEAFF. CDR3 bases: TGTGCTAGCAGCTTTAGGCGGACTGAAGCTTTCTTT.

CDR3 bases: TGTGCCTGGAGTCCCAGATCCACCGGGACAGGGGGCACTGAAGCTTTCTTT. Translation: CAWSPRSTGTGGTEAFF. The rearrangement joins TRBV30 to TRBJ1-1, with 11 bases matching TRBD1. The junction had 12 bases not matched to a gene; V was cut back by 2 bases and J by 4 bases. CDR1 is GTSNPN and CDR2 is SVGIG in the germline V gene (reference sequence). CDR3 length: 17 amino acids.

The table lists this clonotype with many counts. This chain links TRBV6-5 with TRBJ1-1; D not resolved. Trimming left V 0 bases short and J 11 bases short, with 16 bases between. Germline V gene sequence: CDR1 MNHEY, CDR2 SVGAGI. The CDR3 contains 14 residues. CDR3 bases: TGTGCCAGCAGTTACTCCGAGACGGACGAAAGGGCTTTCTTT. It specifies CASSYSETDERAFF.

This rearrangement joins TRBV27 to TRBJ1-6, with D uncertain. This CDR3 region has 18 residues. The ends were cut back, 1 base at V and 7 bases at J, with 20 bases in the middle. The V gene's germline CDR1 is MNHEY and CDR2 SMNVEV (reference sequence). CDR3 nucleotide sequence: TGTGCCAGCAGTTTATGGTCATCCATTGGACCCGGGAATTCACCCCTCCACTTT. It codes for CASSLWSSIGPGNSPLHF.

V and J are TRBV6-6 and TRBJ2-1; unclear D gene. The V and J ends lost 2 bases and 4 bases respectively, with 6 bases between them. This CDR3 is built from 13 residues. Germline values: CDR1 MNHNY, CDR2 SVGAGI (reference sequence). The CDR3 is CASSYPGYNEQFF. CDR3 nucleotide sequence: TGTGCCAGCAGTTACCCAGGTTACAATGAGCAGTTCTTC.

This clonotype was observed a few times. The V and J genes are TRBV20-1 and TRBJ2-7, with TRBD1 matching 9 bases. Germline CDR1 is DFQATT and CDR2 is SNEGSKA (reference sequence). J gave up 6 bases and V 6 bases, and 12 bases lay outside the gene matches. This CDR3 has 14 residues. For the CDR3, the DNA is TGCAGTGCGCCGCCGGGACAGGGTATTGGCGAGCAGTACTTC. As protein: CSAPPGQGIGEQYF.

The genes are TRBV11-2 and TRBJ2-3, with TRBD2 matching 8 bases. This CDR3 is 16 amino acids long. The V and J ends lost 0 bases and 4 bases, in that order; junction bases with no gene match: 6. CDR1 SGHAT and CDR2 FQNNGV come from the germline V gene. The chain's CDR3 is CASSLEVAGRADTQYF. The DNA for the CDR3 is TGTGCCAGCAGCTTAGAGGTAGCGGGAAGGGCAGATACGCAGTATTTT.

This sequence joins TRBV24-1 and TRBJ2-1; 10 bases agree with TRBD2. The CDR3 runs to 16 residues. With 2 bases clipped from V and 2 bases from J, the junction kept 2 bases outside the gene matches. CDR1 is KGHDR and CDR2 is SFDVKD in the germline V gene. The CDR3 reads CATSDSSGSTYNEQFF. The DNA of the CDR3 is TGTGCCACCAGTGATTCTAGCGGGAGTACCTACAATGAGCAGTTCTTC.

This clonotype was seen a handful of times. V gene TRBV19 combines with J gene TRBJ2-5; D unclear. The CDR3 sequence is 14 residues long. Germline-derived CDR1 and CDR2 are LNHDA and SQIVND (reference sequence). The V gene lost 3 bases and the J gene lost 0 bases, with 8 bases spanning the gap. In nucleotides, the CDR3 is TGTGCCAGTAGTATCGGGCCTTACCAAGAGACCCAGTACTTC. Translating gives CASSIGPYQETQYF.

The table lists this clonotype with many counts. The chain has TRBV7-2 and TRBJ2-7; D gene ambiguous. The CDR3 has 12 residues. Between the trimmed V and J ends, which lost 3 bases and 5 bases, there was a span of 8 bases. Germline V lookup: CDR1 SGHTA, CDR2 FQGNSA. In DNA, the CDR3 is TGTGCCAGCAGCTTGAGCTGGAACGAGCAGTACTTC. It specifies CASSLSWNEQYF.

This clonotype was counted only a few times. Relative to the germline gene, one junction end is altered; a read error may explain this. The CDR3 DNA reads TGTGCCAGCAGGGAGGGAAATCAGTCCCAGCATTTT. It specifies CASREGNQSQHF. The chain joins TRBV7-9 to TRBJ1-5, with no clear D. The CDR3 runs to 12 residues. Per the germline V gene, CDR1 is SEHNR and CDR2 is FQNEAQ (reference sequence).

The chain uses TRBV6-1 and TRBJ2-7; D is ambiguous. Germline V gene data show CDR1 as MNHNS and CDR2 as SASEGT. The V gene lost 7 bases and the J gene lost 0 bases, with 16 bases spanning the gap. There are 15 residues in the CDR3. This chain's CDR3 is CASTPTPSSSYEQYF. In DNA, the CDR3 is TGTGCCAGCACCCCGACCCCATCGAGCTCCTACGAGCAGTACTTC.

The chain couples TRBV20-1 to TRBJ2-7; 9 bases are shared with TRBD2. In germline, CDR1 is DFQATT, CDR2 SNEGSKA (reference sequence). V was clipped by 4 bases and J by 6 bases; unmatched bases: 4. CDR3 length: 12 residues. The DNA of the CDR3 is TGCAGTGCTAAGGGACTAGCTGTCGAGCAGTACTTC. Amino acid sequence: CSAKGLAVEQYF.

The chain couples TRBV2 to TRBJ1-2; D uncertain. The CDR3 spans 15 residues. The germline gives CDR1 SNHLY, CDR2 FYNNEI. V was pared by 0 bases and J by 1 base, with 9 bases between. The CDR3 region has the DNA TGTGCCAGCAGTGAAGCTGTAGGGTTTAACTATGGCTACACCTTC. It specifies CASSEAVGFNYGYTF.

This CDR3 is CASSLVPGPTGGYDEQYF. The CDR3 bases are TGTGCCAGCAGCTTAGTACCGGGCCCCACAGGGGGCTACGACGAGCAGTACTTC. The chain couples TRBV7-9 to TRBJ2-7, with 9 bases lining up with TRBD1. The CDR3 has 18 residues. Trimming took 1 base from V and 5 from J; bases not matched to a gene: 15. The germline CDR1 and CDR2 sequences are SEHNR and FQNEAQ (reference sequence).

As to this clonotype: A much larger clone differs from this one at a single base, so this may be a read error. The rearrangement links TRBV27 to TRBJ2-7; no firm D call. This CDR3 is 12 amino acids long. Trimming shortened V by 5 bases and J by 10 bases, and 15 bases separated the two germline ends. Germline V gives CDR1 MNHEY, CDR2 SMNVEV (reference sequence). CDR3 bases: TGTGCCAGCAGTCCCTCCGGGCCCGATCAGTACTTC. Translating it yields CASSPSGPDQYF.